What follows are 30 T cell receptor beta chains derived from one specimen sequenced in a study of T-cell reconstitution after alpha-beta-depleted transplantation in children. Using unique molecular identifiers, the investigators prepared the TCRbeta library. Each CDR3 protein is one row after TCRdb ran MiXCR on the PCR reads. The repertoire holds almost 400,000 distinct CDR3 sequences, with around 21% as singletons. The sequenced sample was PBMCs from the stem cell graft donor, obtained from the stem cell graft. The origin of the receptors is a human donor who donated a stem cell graft to a child with acute myeloid leukemia.

This clonotype was seen repeatedly, ten times or more. The V and J genes are TRBV20-1 and TRBJ1-3, with D hard to call. The V gene lost 7 bases and the J gene lost 9 bases, with 19 bases spanning the gap. In germline, CDR1 is DFQATT, CDR2 SNEGSKA (reference sequence). The CDR3 loop spans 13 amino acids. CDR3 sequence reads: CSDVSRRLVTIYF. As DNA, the CDR3 is TGCAGTGATGTGAGCCGGAGATTGGTCACCATATATTTT.

This clonotype was recorded at least ten times. The rearrangement joins TRBV29-1 to TRBJ2-7, with 8 bases identical to TRBD1. Germline lookup yields CDR1 SQVTM and CDR2 ANQGSEA. The trim removed 4 bases at V and 7 bases at J, leaving 3 bases unmatched. The CDR3 runs 11 residues. CDR3 loop: CSVGQGWEQYF. Written as DNA, the CDR3 is TGCAGCGTTGGACAGGGGTGGGAGCAGTACTTC.

V gene TRBV6-1 combines with J gene TRBJ2-1; possibly TRBD2 for D (6 bases). The CDR3 runs 16 residues. Germline-derived CDR1 and CDR2 are MNHNS and SASEGT. The V gene lost 5 bases and the J gene lost 5 bases, with 19 bases spanning the gap. The DNA of the CDR3 is TGTGCCAGCAGTCCTTTAGCAGTTTCGGGGGACAATGAGCAGTTCTTC. Encoded protein: CASSPLAVSGDNEQFF.

This clonotype has a count of ten or more. The CDR3 DNA reads TGCAGTCGGTATGGGACAGAATCACAAGAGACCCAGTACTTC. It specifies CSRYGTESQETQYF. The chain carries TRBV20-1 and TRBJ2-5; 7 bases are a match to TRBD1. Looked up from germline, CDR1 is DFQATT and CDR2 is SNEGSKA (reference sequence). The CDR3 totals 14 residues. V shed 8 bases, J shed 2 bases, and the junction held 11 bases outside the gene matches.

This clonotype appeared a few times. DNA for the CDR3: TGTGCCAGCAGCCCGGGCGGGGAGGAGTACTTC. This sequence encodes CASSPGGEEYF. This chain links TRBV7-9 with TRBJ2-7, with D perhaps matching TRBD2 (6 bases). Trimming cost V 5 bases and J 11 bases, with 13 bases left between them. The germline gives CDR1 SEHNR, CDR2 FQNEAQ (reference sequence). This CDR3 comprises 11 residues.

The chain has TRBV28 and TRBJ2-3, with D perhaps TRBD1 (5 bases). V was shortened by 2 bases and J by 10 bases, with 19 bases between the two germline ends. Germline loops: CDR1 MDHEN, CDR2 SYDVKM. The CDR3 has 15 residues. CDR3 in amino acids: CASSLKGQGGTAQYF. CDR3 nucleotides: TGTGCCAGCAGTTTAAAGGGGCAAGGCGGAACGGCGCAGTATTTT.

This clonotype was recorded a few times. This chain joins TRBV4-2 and TRBJ2-7; maybe TRBD1 (6 bases). This CDR3 is built from 14 residues. The V end lost 5 bases, the J end lost 3 bases, and 14 bases lay between the germline ends. The germline V gene has CDR1 LGHNA and CDR2 YNFKEQ. The CDR3: CASSARDTDYEQYF. Written as DNA, the CDR3 is TGTGCCAGCAGCGCCCGGGACACTGACTACGAGCAGTACTTC.

The chain joins TRBV20-1 to TRBJ2-1; D call uncertain. Germline CDR1 reads DFQATT; CDR2 reads SNEGSKA (reference sequence). The CDR3 contains 13 residues. Trimming pared 1 base from V and 8 bases from J, leaving 12 bases between. Here the CDR3 reads CSARAARRDEQFF. The CDR3 bases are TGCAGTGCTAGAGCGGCTAGGCGCGATGAGCAGTTCTTC.

This clonotype occurred a few times. The V and J genes are TRBV29-1 and TRBJ2-1; 10 bases map to TRBD2. From germline, CDR1 is SQVTM and CDR2 ANQGSEA. CDR3 size: 14 residues. V was clipped by 2 bases and J by 5 bases; unmatched bases: 3. As DNA, the CDR3 is TGCAGCGTTGAAACTAGCGGGGTGAACAATGAGCAGTTCTTC. Protein product: CSVETSGVNNEQFF.

V is TRBV7-9 and J is TRBJ2-7; weak D call: TRBD2 (5 bases). The germline gives CDR1 SEHNR, CDR2 FQNEAQ (reference sequence). V was trimmed by 6 bases and J by 4 bases, leaving 16 bases between them. The CDR3 consists of 14 residues. The DNA for the CDR3 is TGTGCCAGCAGTTACCACTCCGGGATATACGAGCAGTACTTC. Protein sequence: CASSYHSGIYEQYF.

V and J are TRBV4-1 and TRBJ2-7; possibly TRBD1 or TRBD2 for D (5 bases each). The CDR3 covers 16 residues. The germline gives CDR1 MGHRA, CDR2 YSYEKL. The ends were cut back, 0 bases at V and 0 bases at J, with 12 bases in the middle. CDR3 amino acids: CASSQDGTQNSYEQYF. Written as DNA, the CDR3 is TGCGCCAGCAGCCAAGATGGGACGCAGAACTCCTACGAGCAGTACTTC.

The J gene is TRBJ1-1, the V gene TRBV20-1, with TRBD1 identical over 10 bases. Per germline, CDR1 DFQATT and CDR2 SNEGSKA (reference sequence). This CDR3 comprises 14 residues. J lost 1 base, V lost 4 bases, and 3 bases had no gene match. The CDR3 is CSATRQGANTEAFF. CDR3 sequence (DNA): TGCAGTGCTACCCGACAGGGGGCGAACACTGAAGCTTTCTTT.

The chain employs TRBV28 and TRBJ1-2; D gene unclear. Germline V lookup: CDR1 MDHEN, CDR2 SYDVKM. Trimming removed 8 bases from V and 5 bases from J, with 21 bases in between. The CDR3 extends over 15 amino acids. In DNA, the CDR3 is TGTGCCAGCGGAAAACGCCCCATTATTCGATATGGCTACACCTTC. This codes for CASGKRPIIRYGYTF.

Of note for this clonotype: A junction boundary mismatches the germline segment, possibly from a read error. The chain has TRBV28 and TRBJ2-1; 11 bases are shared with TRBD1. Germline CDR1 is MDHEN and CDR2 is SYDVKM. The CDR3 has 16 residues. The CDR3 loop reads CVSSPGQGARWDEQFF. For the CDR3, the DNA is TGTGTCAGCAGTCCCGGACAGGGGGCGCGTTGGGATGAGCAGTTCTTC. The complete variable domain, with remaining parts taken from reference TRBV28 and TRBJ2-1, reads DVKVTQSSRYLVKRTGEKVFLECVQDMDHENMFWYRQDPGLGLRLIYFSYDVKMKEKGDIPEGYSVSREKKERFSLILESASTNQTSMYLCVSSPGQGARWDEQFFGPGTRLTVL.

The genes are TRBV12-3 or TRBV12-4 and TRBJ2-1; D remains ambiguous. Trimming removed 3 bases from V and 5 bases from J, with 20 bases in between. This CDR3 is built from 17 residues. CDR3 in DNA: TGTGCCAGCAGTTTCTCCTTTACCGGGCTCAACGACAATGAGCAGTTCTTC. Translation: CASSFSFTGLNDNEQFF.

This clonotype was counted between two and nine times. This rearrangement joins TRBV20-1 to TRBJ2-7; TRBD1 aligns across 8 bases. V lost 7 bases and J lost 2; bases outside the gene matches: 10. CDR1 and CDR2 (germline): DFQATT, SNEGSKA (reference sequence). The CDR3 consists of 14 residues. The CDR3 DNA is TGCAGTGGTACAGGGGGTAGCAGTGCCTACGAGCAGTACTTC. It specifies CSGTGGSSAYEQYF.

The chain employs TRBV24-1 and TRBJ2-1; TRBD2 might be the D (5 bases). Trimming pared 7 bases from V and 0 bases from J, leaving 9 bases between. The CDR3 is 14 amino acids. CDR1 is KGHDR and CDR2 is SFDVKD in the germline V gene. The CDR3 reads CATRLGSSYNEQFF. In nucleotides, the CDR3 is TGTGCCACCAGACTAGGGAGCTCCTACAATGAGCAGTTCTTC.

The chain couples TRBV3-1 to TRBJ2-7, with D possibly called TRBD1 or TRBD2 (5 bases each). This CDR3 is built from 14 residues. Looked up from germline, CDR1 is LGHDT and CDR2 is YNNKEL (reference sequence). V gave up 3 bases and J gave up 3 bases, with 12 bases separating them. The CDR3 coding sequence is TGTGCCAGCAGCCATGGGGGAGACGGCTACGAGCAGTACTTC. Translated: CASSHGGDGYEQYF.

The V gene is TRBV7-6, the J gene TRBJ2-1; possible D gene TRBD2, 5 bases. This CDR3 is built from 15 residues. Germline V CDR1 and CDR2: SGHVS, FNYEAQ. Trimming left V 5 bases short and J 4 bases short, with 15 bases between. The CDR3 spells CASSPRVASYNEQFF. CDR3 DNA sequence: TGTGCCAGCAGCCCGCGGGTGGCATCGTACAATGAGCAGTTCTTC.

The J gene is TRBJ1-2, the V gene TRBV5-5; no definite D call. Deletions cut 4 bases from V and 0 bases from J, with 10 bases between. Germline V gene data show CDR1 as SGHKS and CDR2 as YYEKEE (reference sequence). This CDR3 contains 14 residues. The CDR3 nucleotides read TGTGCCAGCAGCCCCGACGGGTCTAACTATGGCTACACCTTC. Translated: CASSPDGSNYGYTF.

The chain uses TRBV7-6 and TRBJ1-5; D is perhaps TRBD1 (6 bases). CDR3 length equals 15 residues. Germline values: CDR1 SGHVS, CDR2 FNYEAQ. Trimming shortened V by 5 bases and J by 3 bases, and 14 bases separated the two germline ends. CDR3 protein: CASSNFPGANQPQHF. The CDR3 bases are TGTGCCAGCAGCAATTTTCCAGGGGCCAATCAGCCCCAGCATTTT.

This clonotype came up a few times. The chain links TRBV20-1 to TRBJ1-2; D remains ambiguous. The CDR3 runs to 11 residues. Germline values: CDR1 DFQATT, CDR2 SNEGSKA (reference sequence). The ends were cut back, 6 bases at V and 1 base at J, with 6 bases in the middle. CDR3 in amino acids: CSAQSNYGYTF. The CDR3 DNA reads TGCAGTGCACAGAGTAACTATGGCTACACCTTC.

This clonotype was seen at least ten times. The chain combines TRBV6-5 with TRBJ1-3; D possibly corresponds to TRBD1 (6 bases). Germline V gene data show CDR1 as MNHEY and CDR2 as SVGAGI. With 2 bases removed from V and 0 bases from J, the gap between germline ends came to 20 bases. The CDR3 length is 19 residues. The CDR3 is CASSYMVRSGAGSGNTIYF. CDR3 DNA sequence: TGTGCCAGCAGTTACATGGTTCGTTCGGGGGCAGGCTCTGGAAACACCATATATTTT.

This clonotype was found a few times. The rearrangement uses TRBV12-3 or TRBV12-4 and TRBJ1-1; unclear D gene. With 6 bases removed from V and 0 bases from J, the gap between germline ends came to 11 bases. The CDR3 totals 14 residues. CDR3 amino acids: CASSPEILNTEAFF. In DNA form, the CDR3 reads TGTGCCAGCAGCCCCGAAATTCTGAACACTGAAGCTTTCTTT.

The CDR3: CASCPTNEKLFF. The DNA of the CDR3 is TGTGCCTCGTGCCCAACTAATGAAAAACTGTTTTTT. The V gene is TRBV28, the J gene TRBJ1-4; D uncertain. The germline gives CDR1 MDHEN, CDR2 SYDVKM. The CDR3 runs to 12 residues. V was trimmed by 11 bases and J by 0 bases, leaving 7 bases between them.

V is TRBV5-1 and J is TRBJ2-5; D is unclear. The CDR3 has 13 residues. V lost 6 bases and J lost 5, with 14 bases in between. CDR1 is SGHRS and CDR2 is YFSETQ in the germline V gene. The CDR3 sequence is CASTTLGVETQYF. The CDR3 region has the DNA TGCGCCAGCACCACCCTGGGTGTGGAGACCCAGTACTTC.

The sample holds many counts of this clonotype. The rearrangement links TRBV11-2 to TRBJ2-1, with D perhaps assigned TRBD1 or TRBD2 (6 bases each). In germline, CDR1 is SGHAT, CDR2 FQNNGV. The ends were cut back, 5 bases at V and 13 bases at J, with 15 bases in the middle. This CDR3 has 12 amino acids. CDR3 amino acids: CASSIGGTAQFF. DNA of the CDR3: TGTGCCAGCAGCATCGGGGGCACAGCCCAGTTCTTC.

This clonotype was picked up many times. One end of the junction does not line up with germline, which may come from a read error. The rearrangement uses TRBV7-2 and TRBJ2-7, with D perhaps matching TRBD1 or TRBD2 (5 bases each). The CDR3 spans 12 residues. Germline-derived CDR1 and CDR2 are SGHTA and FQGNSA. CDR3 amino acids: CASSLEWGPVGF. CDR3 coding DNA: TGTGCCAGCAGCTTAGAGTGGGGACCAGTGGGGTTC.

This clonotype was seen repeatedly, ten times or more. This sequence joins TRBV27 and TRBJ1-1; D is unclear. Per germline, CDR1 MNHEY and CDR2 SMNVEV (reference sequence). There are 11 residues in the CDR3. V was trimmed by 5 bases and J by 4 bases, leaving 5 bases between them. In DNA, the CDR3 is TGTGCCAGCAGTGGTGGCACTGAAGCTTTCTTT. Residues: CASSGGTEAFF.

The V call is TRBV7-9, the J call TRBJ1-1, with 7 positions matching TRBD1. The CDR3 has 16 amino acids. The junction had 9 bases not matched to a gene; V was cut back by 1 base and J by 4 bases. Germline CDR1 is SEHNR and CDR2 is FQNEAQ (reference sequence). The CDR3 DNA follows: TGTGCCAGCAGCTTAGTTAGGCTCCCAGGGGGCACTGAAGCTTTCTTT. Encoded protein: CASSLVRLPGGTEAFF.